This record concerns one TCR beta chain sequence. Its antigen is still unknown. No much larger clonotype is one base removed from it; base qualities were not supplied. The data are from a study of OX40 agonist ivuxolimab in advanced cancers. Regarding the study in general: Ivuxolimab was an agonistic, fully human IgG2 monoclonal antibody directed against OX40 (CD134), a costimulatory receptor. The point of sequencing TCRbeta in the periphery was to test whether ivuxolimab changed TCR sequence diversity and drove clonal T-cell expansion. Three dose-escalation patients achieved partial responses, one with hepatocellular carcinoma and two with cutaneous melanoma. Prior anti-PD-1, anti-PD-L1 or anti-CTLA-4 therapy was permitted, and checkpoint inhibitors had been received by more than 35% of dose-escalation patients. Intravenous ivuxolimab was administered to patients every 2 weeks at six dose levels: 0.01, 0.1, 0.3, 1.5, 3 and 10 mg/kg. The dose-escalation cohort was 80% to 90% male with a mean age of approximately 59 years, ranging from roughly 23 to 90. The monotherapy dose-escalation portion (N of about 47 patients) of the phase I ivuxolimab trial is reported in the paper. Of the roughly 51 dose-escalation patients, hepatocellular carcinoma was present in around 19, melanoma in approximately 15, renal cell carcinoma in 9 and head and neck cancer in 9.

Patients with a history of autoimmune disease or receiving systemic immunosuppression were excluded from the trial. Peripheral blood for TCR sequencing was collected from all dose cohorts at baseline, on cycle 4 day 1, and on cycle 7 day 1. The samples were drawn from a first-in-human, open-label, multicenter phase I dose-escalation trial of ivuxolimab. Adults with locally advanced or metastatic melanoma, renal cell, hepatocellular, or head and neck squamous cell carcinoma were enrolled in the trial. Before TCR sequencing, CD4+ T cells and CD8+ T cells were sorted from peripheral blood as separate populations. Results the study describes overall, beyond this receptor: Partial responders in the 0.1-3.0 mg/kg groups had among the lowest normalized peripheral clonal expansion, especially among CD8+ T cells. Low levels of normalized T-cell clonal expansion were also seen in some nonresponding patients. After ivuxolimab, CD8+ T cells had more expanded clones than CD4+ T cells on average. The antigen specificity of the clonally expanded peripheral T cells was not determined. Clonal expansion of both CD4+ and CD8+ blood T cells was observed from baseline to week 6 at doses 0.1 to 3.0 mg/kg.

Genomic DNA was extracted from sorted cells for sequencing of the TCRbeta CDR3 region. The immunoSEQ Assay was used for sequencing of TCRbeta CDR3 regions. TCRdb obtained this table from immuneACCESS and retained in-frame rearrangements with V and J assigned. These tables miss some clones; where compared with another copy, unresolved V genes account for less than half of the shortfall, and the remainder is unexplained. Counted in this sample were more than 100,000 clones; roughly nine tenths of them appeared once. The ten largest clones take up 0.55% of the sample. The V end gives up 3 bases and the J end 5 bases, leaving 6 bases in the junction not matched to a gene. Per the germline V gene, SGHVS is the CDR1 and FQNEAQ is the CDR2. The CDR3 starts with the cysteine, ends with the phenylalanine, and has 16 residues. Of the read, only the CDR3 DNA is kept; its 48 bases are in frame from base 1.

Material: CD4+ or CD8+ T cells sorted from blood, obtained in a trial of the OX40 agonist ivuxolimab. The TCR was taken from an adult with an advanced solid tumor such as melanoma, head and neck, liver or kidney cancer. This chain joins TRBV7-8 to TRBJ2-2, and TRBD1 aligns with 10 junction nucleotides. The CDR3 sequence is CASSFRDRGWTGELFF. The bases are TGTGCCAGCAGCTTCCGGGACAGGGGATGGACCGGGGAGCTGTTTTTT.